This entry lists 20 T cell receptor beta chains sequenced from one sample in a study of CD8 T cells in ankylosing spondylitis. TCRdb itself ran the 5' RACE reads through MiXCR, one entry per CDR3 protein. The sample yields under 300,000 distinct CDR3 sequences, approximately 12% seen once. Sample: blood, either unsorted or a sorted T cell fraction (not recorded which). The receptors were sampled from a male donor with ankylosing spondylitis or in good health (not recorded which).

This clonotype came up many times. The rearrangement joins TRBV12-3 or TRBV12-4 to TRBJ2-1; 13 bases line up with TRBD2. Trimming at V came to 5 bases and at J to 7 bases, leaving 8 bases not matched to a gene. CDR3 size: 16 residues. CDR3 bases: TGTGCCAGCAGTCCACGACTAGCGGGAGGAGATAATGAGCAGTTCTTC. The encoded protein is CASSPRLAGGDNEQFF.

CDR3 protein: CASSLGTGETDTQYF. The CDR3 DNA reads TGTGCCAGCAGCTTAGGGACAGGGGAAACAGATACGCAGTATTTT. V usage is TRBV7-9 and J usage is TRBJ2-3, with TRBD1 matching 9 bases. This CDR3 region has 15 residues. Germline CDR1 reads SEHNR; CDR2 reads FQNEAQ (reference sequence). Trimming at V came to 1 base and at J to 3 bases, leaving 2 bases not matched to a gene.

This clonotype appeared many times. The chain combines TRBV20-1 with TRBJ2-3, with D possibly matching TRBD2 (5 bases). This CDR3 spans 15 amino acids. Germline CDR1 and CDR2: DFQATT and SNEGSKA (reference sequence). V lost 2 bases and J 4 bases, leaving 16 bases between the germline ends. CDR3 coding DNA: TGCAGTGCTAGATCGGTACTAGGTTGGGCAGATACGCAGTATTTT. Residues: CSARSVLGWADTQYF.

This clonotype was observed at least ten times. The rearrangement links TRBV29-1 to TRBJ2-2; D unclear. The CDR3 covers 13 residues. Trimming shortened V by 4 bases and J by 6 bases, and 12 bases separated the two germline ends. Germline V lookup: CDR1 SQVTM, CDR2 ANQGSEA. The CDR3 bases are TGCAGCGTTGGAACCCCTAGGGCCGGGGAGCTGTTTTTT. Translated, it gives CSVGTPRAGELFF.

This clonotype occurred many times. The chain joins TRBV11-2 to TRBJ2-1, with 8 bases aligning to TRBD2. The CDR3 has 16 amino acids. Germline trimming cut 2 bases from V and 9 bases from J; bases unmatched to any gene: 12. Germline V gives CDR1 SGHAT, CDR2 FQNNGV. In DNA, the CDR3 is TGTGCCAGCAGCTTATACGCGGCGGGAGGTAAGAGTGAGCAGTTCTTC. Translation: CASSLYAAGGKSEQFF.

V gene TRBV29-1 combines with J gene TRBJ2-1, with D possibly matching TRBD2 (5 bases). Germline V gene data show CDR1 as SQVTM and CDR2 as ANQGSEA. The CDR3 has 13 residues. V was cut by 5 bases and J by 6 bases, with 14 bases left in between. CDR3 DNA sequence: TGCAGCGTTCGGGATCTAGCAGGCAATGAGCAGTTCTTC. This gives the protein CSVRDLAGNEQFF.

This clonotype turned up a few times. V and J are TRBV6-1 and TRBJ2-5; 9 nucleotides match TRBD1. J gave up 4 bases and V 6 bases, and 9 bases lay outside the gene matches. Germline V lookup: CDR1 MNHNS, CDR2 SASEGT. This CDR3 has 15 residues. CDR3 nucleotides: TGTGCCAGCAGGACACAGGGGGCGCAGCCAGAGACCCAGTACTTC. Encoded protein: CASRTQGAQPETQYF.

In this sample, this clonotype turned up many times. This chain joins TRBV5-1 and TRBJ1-3, with D possibly TRBD1 on 5 matching bases. V was cut by 2 bases and J by 4 bases, with 10 bases left in between. CDR1 and CDR2 (germline): SGHRS, YFSETQ. This CDR3 contains 14 residues. The CDR3 spells CASSFPGPGNTIYF. In nucleotides, the CDR3 is TGCGCCAGCAGCTTCCCGGGGCCAGGAAACACCATATATTTT. Together with reference TRBV5-1 and TRBJ1-3, the CDR3 gives the full variable domain: KAGVTQTPRYLIKTRGQQVTLSCSPISGHRSVSWYQQTPGQGLQFLFEYFSETQRNKGNFPGRFSGRQFSNSRSEMNVSTLELGDSALYLCASSFPGPGNTIYFGEGSWLTVV.

V is TRBV7-2 and J is TRBJ1-5; D gene ambiguous. The V gene lost 1 base and the J gene lost 2 bases, with 9 bases spanning the gap. The CDR3 is 15 residues long. Germline V CDR1 and CDR2: SGHTA, FQGNSA. Here the CDR3 reads CASSLGVTGNQPQHF. CDR3 nucleotides: TGTGCCAGCAGCTTAGGGGTTACCGGCAATCAGCCCCAGCATTTT.

Ten or more counts support this clonotype. The DNA of the CDR3 is TGTGCCAGCAGCAGAACTAGCGGGAGGTCTTACAATGAGCAGTTCTTC. Encoded protein: CASSRTSGRSYNEQFF. The chain employs TRBV5-5 and TRBJ2-1, with 12 bases matching TRBD2. Trimming at V came to 4 bases and at J to 4 bases, leaving 6 bases not matched to a gene. Germline values: CDR1 SGHKS, CDR2 YYEKEE (reference sequence). CDR3 length equals 16 residues.

In this sample, this clonotype turned up many times. This chain uses TRBV5-1 with TRBJ2-7; D is possibly TRBD1 (5 bases). Germline values: CDR1 SGHRS, CDR2 YFSETQ. The CDR3 is 17 residues long. Trimming took 4 bases from V and 0 from J, leaving 20 bases between them. This CDR3 is CASSPFKRIDSSYEQYF. The CDR3 bases are TGCGCCAGCAGCCCGTTCAAGAGGATCGACAGCTCCTACGAGCAGTACTTC. Using reference TRBV5-1 and TRBJ2-7 for the parts outside the CDR3, the full variable domain is KAGVTQTPRYLIKTRGQQVTLSCSPISGHRSVSWYQQTPGQGLQFLFEYFSETQRNKGNFPGRFSGRQFSNSRSEMNVSTLELGDSALYLCASSPFKRIDSSYEQYFGPGTRLTVT.

This clonotype was counted at least ten times. The chain has TRBV10-3 and TRBJ1-5; D remains ambiguous. Germline V gene lookup returns CDR1 ENHRY and CDR2 SYGVKD. Trimming stripped 6 bases from V and 3 bases from J, with 6 bases between. The CDR3 extends over 12 amino acids. This chain's CDR3 is CAIRDLNQPQHF. CDR3 nucleotide sequence: TGTGCCATCAGGGACCTCAATCAGCCCCAGCATTTT.

This clonotype was seen ten or more times. This rearrangement joins TRBV15 to TRBJ2-2, with a tentative D call TRBD2 (5 bases). CDR1 is LNHNV, CDR2 YYDKDF, per germline (reference sequence). Deletions cut 1 base from V and 5 bases from J, with 14 bases between. The CDR3 is 16 residues long. CDR3 bases: TGTGCCACCAGCAGAGGGGTGTCCGAGGGAACCGGGGAGCTGTTTTTT. Its translation is CATSRGVSEGTGELFF.

The chain has TRBV7-8 and TRBJ2-5; no firm D call. Deletions cut 3 bases from V and 2 bases from J, with 10 bases between. This CDR3 is 14 amino acids long. Germline CDR1 is SGHVS and CDR2 is FQNEAQ. The CDR3 DNA reads as TGTGCCAGCAGCTTTGGGTCAGAACAAGAGACCCAGTACTTC. Protein product: CASSFGSEQETQYF. Full variable domain (remainder filled in from reference TRBV7-8 and TRBJ2-5): GAGVSQSPRYKVAKRGQDVALRCDPISGHVSLFWYQQALGQGPEFLTYFQNEAQLDKSGLPSDRFFAERPEGSVSTLKIQRTQQEDSAVYLCASSFGSEQETQYFGPGTRLLVL.

The V and J genes are TRBV12-3 or TRBV12-4 and TRBJ2-1; 7 bases fit TRBD2. The junction had 13 bases not matched to a gene; V was cut back by 2 bases and J by 3 bases. The CDR3 sequence is 18 residues long. The CDR3: CASSLYFPSLAGYNEQFF. DNA for the CDR3: TGTGCCAGCAGTTTATACTTCCCCTCCTTAGCGGGCTACAATGAGCAGTTCTTC.

The gene calls are TRBV7-9 and TRBJ2-3; TRBD2 matches at 8 bases. The germline V gene encodes CDR1 SEHNR and CDR2 FQNEAQ (reference sequence). This CDR3 is 15 amino acids long. V shed 5 bases, J shed 3 bases, and the junction held 7 bases outside the gene matches. CDR3 in amino acids: CASSPRGGETDTQYF. CDR3 nucleotides: TGTGCCAGCAGCCCCCGGGGGGGCGAGACAGATACGCAGTATTTT.

V and J are TRBV11-1 and TRBJ2-3; the D gene is possibly TRBD2 (5 bases). V was trimmed by 5 bases and J by 0 bases, leaving 12 bases between them. The CDR3 covers 15 residues. Looked up from germline, CDR1 is SGHAT and CDR2 is FQDESV (reference sequence). The CDR3 region is CASSSGRRSTDTQYF. CDR3 nucleotides: TGTGCCAGCAGCAGCGGCAGAAGAAGCACAGATACGCAGTATTTT.

In its sample, this clonotype was seen many times. This sequence joins TRBV12-3 or TRBV12-4 and TRBJ2-2; the match to TRBD1 covers 8 bases. After removal of 5 bases from V and 7 bases from J, the junction contained 6 bases not matched to a gene. The CDR3 contains 14 residues. The DNA for the CDR3 is TGTGCCAGCAGTCGTGGACAGGGTTACGGGGAGCTGTTTTTT. It codes for CASSRGQGYGELFF.

This clonotype was counted ten times or more. This rearrangement joins TRBV7-2 to TRBJ2-7; D gene unclear. CDR3 length: 14 amino acids. Looked up from germline, CDR1 is SGHTA and CDR2 is FQGNSA. V lost 2 bases to trimming and J lost 6 bases, with 14 bases between them. CDR3: CASSLKGQSGEQYF. DNA of the CDR3: TGTGCCAGCAGCTTAAAAGGGCAGTCTGGCGAGCAGTACTTC.

Many counts were recorded for this clonotype. The rearrangement joins TRBV6-1 to TRBJ1-2, with D unresolved. This CDR3 comprises 11 residues. Germline lookup yields CDR1 MNHNS and CDR2 SASEGT. Trimming left V 6 bases short and J 4 bases short, with 6 bases between. CDR3 nucleotide sequence: TGTGCCAGCAGGGCATTCTATGGCTACACCTTC. Encoded protein: CASRAFYGYTF.